The sequence of this T cell receptor (beta chain) was determined in a study of T cell repertoires in cytomegalovirus infection. This clonotype occurred once. Via MiXCR, TCRdb re-called the reads, giving one row per CDR3 protein. Here the sample spans around 330,000 distinct CDR3 sequences, 15% to 20% being singletons. Trimming took 5 bases from V and 3 from J, leaving 15 bases between them. The germline gives CDR1 SGHRS, CDR2 YFSETQ. The CDR3 has 16 residues. The receptor comes from a human donor in good health (CMV status not recorded). Some clones in this sample may be carry-over from other donors' samples. Sequencing was carried out using PBMCs. The chain uses TRBV5-1 and TRBJ2-6, with D perhaps matching TRBD1 (7 bases). CDR3 loop: CASRPWRGLGANVLTF. The CDR3 region has the DNA TGCGCCAGCAGACCTTGGAGGGGGCTTGGGGCCAACGTCCTGACTTTC.